Each of the 9 T cell receptor delta chains below was sequenced from the same sample in a study of gamma-delta T cells after stem cell transplantation. TCRdb re-called clones from the RT-PCR reads via CATT. This sample carries under 3,000 delta-chain clones, 3.5% to 5% of them seen once, and the ten largest clones take 13% to 15%. The sequenced sample consisted of gamma-delta T cells. The receptor set was obtained from a human donor. It is not recorded whose cells these are; they may come from a transplant donor.

This clone was picked up a small number of times. The CDR3 reads CACDTLGGIRLTTDKLIF. The CDR3, as DNA: TGTGCCTGTGACACATTAGGAGGGATACGCCTTACGACCGATAAACTCATCTTT. The gene calls are TRDV2 and TRDJ1, with TRDD3 identical over 8 bases. V was pared by 1 base and J by 2 bases, with 14 bases of the junction left unmatched. This CDR3 contains 18 residues. Per the germline V gene, CDR1 is GEAIGNYY and CDR2 is EKD.

As to this clone: This sequence is one base from a far larger clone and is likely a read error. The V and J genes are TRDV2 and TRDJ1; 10 bases are a match to TRDD3. The length of the CDR3 is 16 residues. CDR1 and CDR2 (germline): GEAIGNYY, EKD. The CDR3 region is CARDTLGDRIKDKLIF. CDR3 DNA: TGTGCCCGTGACACCCTGGGGGATAGAATTAAGGATAAACTCATCTTT.

Relative to its sample, this clone is medium-sized. V is TRDV2 and J is TRDJ3, with TRDD3 matching over 8 bases. CDR3 size: 20 residues. V lost 1 base, J lost 0 bases, and 10 bases stayed unmatched. Germline lookup yields CDR1 GEAIGNYY and CDR2 EKD. For the CDR3, the DNA is TGTGCCTGTGACACGAGCTGGGGGACAGGGCTCTCCTGGGACACCCGACAGATGTTTTTC. Translating gives CACDTSWGTGLSWDTRQMFF.

By sample share, this clone is medium-sized. The sample carries other DNA sequences with the same CDR3. The V and J genes are TRDV2 and TRDJ1, with TRDD3 matching over 8 bases. V lost 3 bases, J lost 1 base, and 21 bases stayed unmatched. This CDR3 spans 20 amino acids. CDR1 is GEAIGNYY, CDR2 EKD, per germline. The CDR3, as DNA: TGTGCCTGTGACCCGCTCGTGCGTACTGGGGGCCTCAAGATCACCGATAAACTCATCTTT. Residues: CACDPLVRTGGLKITDKLIF.

By proportion, this clone is medium-sized. The chain links TRDV2 to TRDJ1, with TRDD3 matching 8 bases. CDR3 length equals 15 residues. The J segment lost 7 bases and the V segment lost 0 bases, leaving 9 bases of the junction unmatched. Germline V gene data show CDR1 as GEAIGNYY and CDR2 as EKD. The CDR3 spells CACDTVATGGFKLIF. The CDR3 nucleotides read TGTGCCTGTGACACCGTTGCTACTGGGGGCTTTAAACTCATCTTT.

A few counts support this clone. This could be a read error, since a much larger clone is one nucleotide away. V usage is TRDV2 and J usage is TRDJ3; 8 nucleotides align to TRDD3. The germline gives CDR1 GEAIGNYY, CDR2 EKD. The CDR3 sequence is 19 residues long. CDR3: CAYDTLLGESSWDTRQMFF. In nucleotides, the CDR3 is TGTGCCTATGACACCCTCCTGGGGGAGAGCTCCTGGGACACCCGACAGATGTTTTTC.

This clone has just a few counts. The chain couples TRDV2 to TRDJ3; 11 nucleotides line up with TRDD3. V lost 0 bases, J lost 1 base, and 13 bases stayed unmatched. From germline, CDR1 is GEAIGNYY and CDR2 EKD. This CDR3 contains 22 residues. As DNA, the CDR3 is TGTGCCTGTGACACCGTTCTGGGGGATACAGTAGGGGGATCCTGGGACACCCGACAGATGTTTTTC. The encoded protein is CACDTVLGDTVGGSWDTRQMFF.

By share, this clone counts as medium-sized. The sample holds other DNA sequences that translate to the same CDR3. The V and J genes are TRDV2 and TRDJ1; possibly TRDD3 for D (6 bases). Germline loops: CDR1 GEAIGNYY, CDR2 EKD. The CDR3 extends over 15 amino acids. The V end was cut by 0 bases, the J end by 0 bases, with 10 bases between. The chain's CDR3 is CACDTLGGYTDKLIF. In DNA form, the CDR3 reads TGTGCCTGTGACACCCTTGGGGGTTACACCGATAAACTCATCTTT.

This clone counts as medium-sized. The V and J genes are TRDV2 and TRDJ1; 10 bases line up with TRDD3. The V segment lost 1 base and the J segment 0 bases; nucleotides outside the gene matches: 22. Germline V lookup: CDR1 GEAIGNYY, CDR2 EKD. This CDR3 contains 22 residues. Here the CDR3 reads CACDTLQPLGDTPPEHTDKLIF. DNA for the CDR3: TGTGCCTGTGACACGCTGCAACCCTTGGGGGATACTCCCCCAGAACACACCGATAAACTCATCTTT.